This T cell receptor beta chain is from a study of identical twins. TCRdb fed the 5' RACE reads into MiXCR, producing one record per CDR3 protein. The sample yields about 530,000 distinct CDR3 sequences, 13% to 15% seen once. The CDR3 runs to 12 residues. The V end lost 6 bases, the J end lost 3 bases, and 9 bases lay between the germline ends. This sample also belongs to another study, concerning yellow fever vaccine responses in identical twins.

This sequence joins TRBV12-3 or TRBV12-4 and TRBJ2-7; tentatively, D is TRBD1 (5 bases). Input material: CD4+ T cells sorted from blood. This receptor was obtained from a woman aged 18-30 years in good health. The CDR3 reads CASSKQVYEQYF. CDR3 sequence (DNA): TGTGCCAGCAGCAAACAGGTCTACGAGCAGTACTTC.